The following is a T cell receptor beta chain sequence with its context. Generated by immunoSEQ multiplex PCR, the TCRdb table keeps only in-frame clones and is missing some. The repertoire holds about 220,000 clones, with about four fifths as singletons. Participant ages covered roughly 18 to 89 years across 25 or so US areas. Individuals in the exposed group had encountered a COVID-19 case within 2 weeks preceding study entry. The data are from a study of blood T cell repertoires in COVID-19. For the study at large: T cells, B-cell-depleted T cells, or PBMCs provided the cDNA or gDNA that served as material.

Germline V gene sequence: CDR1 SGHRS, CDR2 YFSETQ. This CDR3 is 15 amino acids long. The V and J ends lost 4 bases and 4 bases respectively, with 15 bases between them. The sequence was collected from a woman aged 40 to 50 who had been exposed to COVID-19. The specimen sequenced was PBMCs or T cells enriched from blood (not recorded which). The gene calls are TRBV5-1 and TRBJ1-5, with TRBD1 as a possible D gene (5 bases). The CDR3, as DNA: TGCGCCAGCAGCCCCGGGGGGGACCGAAATCAGCCCCAGCATTTT. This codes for CASSPGGDRNQPQHF.